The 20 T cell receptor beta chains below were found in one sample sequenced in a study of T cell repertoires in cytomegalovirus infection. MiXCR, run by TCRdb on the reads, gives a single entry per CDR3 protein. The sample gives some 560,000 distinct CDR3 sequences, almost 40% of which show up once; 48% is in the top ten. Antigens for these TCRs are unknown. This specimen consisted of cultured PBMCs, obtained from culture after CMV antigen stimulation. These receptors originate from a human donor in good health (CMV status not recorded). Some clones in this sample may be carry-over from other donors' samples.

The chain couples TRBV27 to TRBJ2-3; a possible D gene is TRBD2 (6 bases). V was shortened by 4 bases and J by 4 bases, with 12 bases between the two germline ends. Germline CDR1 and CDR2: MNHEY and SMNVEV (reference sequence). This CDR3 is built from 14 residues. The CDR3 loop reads CASSYAGRADTQYF. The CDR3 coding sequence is TGTGCCAGCAGTTACGCGGGAAGGGCAGATACGCAGTATTTT.

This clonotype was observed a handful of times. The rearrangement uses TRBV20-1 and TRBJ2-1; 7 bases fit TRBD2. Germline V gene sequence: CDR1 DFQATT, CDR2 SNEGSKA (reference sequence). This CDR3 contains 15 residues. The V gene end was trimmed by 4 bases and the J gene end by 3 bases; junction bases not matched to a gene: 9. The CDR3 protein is CSAIGGGDFYNEQFF. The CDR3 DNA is TGCAGTGCTATTGGGGGGGGGGACTTCTACAATGAGCAGTTCTTC.

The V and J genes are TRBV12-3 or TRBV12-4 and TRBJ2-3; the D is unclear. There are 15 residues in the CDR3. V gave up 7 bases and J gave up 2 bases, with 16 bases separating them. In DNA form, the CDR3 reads TGTGCCAGCAAGCCGAGGAACAGTTTCACAGATACGCAGTATTTT. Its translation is CASKPRNSFTDTQYF.

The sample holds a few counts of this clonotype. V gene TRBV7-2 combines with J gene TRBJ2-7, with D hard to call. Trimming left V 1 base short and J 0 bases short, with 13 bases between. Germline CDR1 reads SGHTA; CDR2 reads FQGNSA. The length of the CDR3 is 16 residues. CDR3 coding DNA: TGTGCCAGCAGCTTAGATCGCGACACGAGCTCCTACGAGCAGTACTTC. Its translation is CASSLDRDTSSYEQYF.

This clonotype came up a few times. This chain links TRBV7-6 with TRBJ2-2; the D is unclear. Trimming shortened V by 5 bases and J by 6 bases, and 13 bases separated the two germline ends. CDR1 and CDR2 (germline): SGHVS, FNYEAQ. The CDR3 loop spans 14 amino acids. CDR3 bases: TGTGCCAGCAGCCTAACGTATGGGGCCGGGGAGCTGTTTTTT. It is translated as CASSLTYGAGELFF.

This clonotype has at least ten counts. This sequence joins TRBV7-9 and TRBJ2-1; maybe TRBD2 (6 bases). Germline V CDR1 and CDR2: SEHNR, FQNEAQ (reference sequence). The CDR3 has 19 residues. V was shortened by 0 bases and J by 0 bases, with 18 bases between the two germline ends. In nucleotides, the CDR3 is TGTGCCAGCAGCTTAGCGTGGGGGGTCGGGTACAGCTCCTACAATGAGCAGTTCTTC. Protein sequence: CASSLAWGVGYSSYNEQFF.

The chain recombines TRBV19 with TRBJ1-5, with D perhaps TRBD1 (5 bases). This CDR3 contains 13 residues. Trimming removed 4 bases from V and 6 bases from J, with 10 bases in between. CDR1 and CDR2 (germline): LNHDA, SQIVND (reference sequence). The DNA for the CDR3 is TGTGCCAGTAGTACGAGGGACCGTCAGCCCCAGCATTTT. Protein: CASSTRDRQPQHF.

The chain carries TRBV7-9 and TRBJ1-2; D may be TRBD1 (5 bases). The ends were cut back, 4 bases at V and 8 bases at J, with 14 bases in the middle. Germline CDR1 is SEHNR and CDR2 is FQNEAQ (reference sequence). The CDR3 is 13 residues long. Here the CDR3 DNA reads TGTGCCAGCAGCTCCGGGACCCCCAACGGCTACACCTTC. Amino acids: CASSSGTPNGYTF.

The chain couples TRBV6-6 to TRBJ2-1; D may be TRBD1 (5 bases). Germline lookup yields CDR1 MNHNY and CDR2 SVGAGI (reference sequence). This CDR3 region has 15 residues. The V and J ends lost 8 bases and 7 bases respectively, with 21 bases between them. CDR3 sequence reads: CASLTWGGSRNEQFF. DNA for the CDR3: TGTGCCAGCCTAACCTGGGGCGGCAGTCGGAATGAGCAGTTCTTC.

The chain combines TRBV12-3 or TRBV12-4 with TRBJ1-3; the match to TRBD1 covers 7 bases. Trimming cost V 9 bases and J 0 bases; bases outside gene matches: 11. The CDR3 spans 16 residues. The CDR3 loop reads CASRTGGQFSGNTIYF. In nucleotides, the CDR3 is TGTGCCAGTCGAACCGGGGGACAGTTCTCTGGAAACACCATATATTTT.

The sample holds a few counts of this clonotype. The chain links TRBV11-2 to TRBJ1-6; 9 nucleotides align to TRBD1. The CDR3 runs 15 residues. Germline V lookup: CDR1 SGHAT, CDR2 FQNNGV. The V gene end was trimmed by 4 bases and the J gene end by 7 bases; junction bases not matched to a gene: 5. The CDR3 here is CASSSRGTGNSPLHF. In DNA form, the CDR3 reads TGTGCCAGCAGCTCGAGGGGGACAGGGAATTCACCCCTCCACTTT.

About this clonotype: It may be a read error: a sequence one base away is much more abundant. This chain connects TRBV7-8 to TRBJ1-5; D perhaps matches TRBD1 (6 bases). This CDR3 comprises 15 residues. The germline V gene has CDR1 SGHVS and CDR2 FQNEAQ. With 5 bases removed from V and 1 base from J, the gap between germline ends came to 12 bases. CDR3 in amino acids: CASSQKGGSNQPQHF. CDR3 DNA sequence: TGTGCCAGCAGCCAAAAGGGGGGAAGCAATCAGCCCCAGCATTTT.

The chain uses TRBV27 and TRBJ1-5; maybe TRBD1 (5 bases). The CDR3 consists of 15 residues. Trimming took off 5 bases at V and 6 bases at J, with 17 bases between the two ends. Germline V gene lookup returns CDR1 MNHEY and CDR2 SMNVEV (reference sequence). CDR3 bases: TGTGCCAGCAGTGCGGGACCCCCCTGGGGTCAGCCCCAGCATTTT. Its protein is CASSAGPPWGQPQHF.

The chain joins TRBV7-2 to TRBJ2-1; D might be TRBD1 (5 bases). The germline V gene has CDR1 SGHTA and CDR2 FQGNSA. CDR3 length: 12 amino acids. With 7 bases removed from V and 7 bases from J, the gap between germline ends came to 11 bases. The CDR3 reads CASTQSGNEQFF. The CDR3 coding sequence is TGTGCCAGCACCCAATCAGGGAATGAGCAGTTCTTC. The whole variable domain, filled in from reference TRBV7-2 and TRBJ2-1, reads GAGVSQSPSNKVTEKGKDVELRCDPISGHTALYWYRQSLGQGLEFLIYFQGNSAPDKSGLPSDRFSAERTGGSVSTLTIQRTQQEDSAVYLCASTQSGNEQFFGPGTRLTVL.

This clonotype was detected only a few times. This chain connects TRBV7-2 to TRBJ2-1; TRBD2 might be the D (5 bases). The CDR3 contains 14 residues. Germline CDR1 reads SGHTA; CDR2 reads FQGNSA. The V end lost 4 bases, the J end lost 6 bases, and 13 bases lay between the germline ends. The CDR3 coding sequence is TGTGCCAGCAGCTCGCAACGGCGGGCCAATGAGCAGTTCTTC. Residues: CASSSQRRANEQFF. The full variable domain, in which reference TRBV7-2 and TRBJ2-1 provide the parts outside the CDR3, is GAGVSQSPSNKVTEKGKDVELRCDPISGHTALYWYRQSLGQGLEFLIYFQGNSAPDKSGLPSDRFSAERTGGSVSTLTIQRTQQEDSAVYLCASSSQRRANEQFFGPGTRLTVL.

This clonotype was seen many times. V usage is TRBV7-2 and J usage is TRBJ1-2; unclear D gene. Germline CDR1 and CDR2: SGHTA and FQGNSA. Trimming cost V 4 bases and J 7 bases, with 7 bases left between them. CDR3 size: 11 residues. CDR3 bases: TGTGCCAGCAGCTCTTACGCTGGCTACACCTTC. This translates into CASSSYAGYTF. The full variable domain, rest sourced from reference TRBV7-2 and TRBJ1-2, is GAGVSQSPSNKVTEKGKDVELRCDPISGHTALYWYRQSLGQGLEFLIYFQGNSAPDKSGLPSDRFSAERTGGSVSTLTIQRTQQEDSAVYLCASSSYAGYTFGSGTRLTVV.

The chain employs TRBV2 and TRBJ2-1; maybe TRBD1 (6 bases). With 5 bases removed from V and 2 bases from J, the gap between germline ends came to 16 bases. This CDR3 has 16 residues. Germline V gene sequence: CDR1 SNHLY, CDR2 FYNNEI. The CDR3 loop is CASSWRRQVAYNEQFF. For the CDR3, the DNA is TGTGCCAGCAGTTGGAGGAGACAGGTTGCCTACAATGAGCAGTTCTTC.

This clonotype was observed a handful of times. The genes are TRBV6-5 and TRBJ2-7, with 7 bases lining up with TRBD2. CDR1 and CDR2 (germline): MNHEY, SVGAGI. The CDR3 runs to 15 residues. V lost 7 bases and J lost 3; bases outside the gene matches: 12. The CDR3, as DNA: TGTGCCAGCATCCATATCGGGACGGGGGGCTACGAGCAGTACTTC. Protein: CASIHIGTGGYEQYF.

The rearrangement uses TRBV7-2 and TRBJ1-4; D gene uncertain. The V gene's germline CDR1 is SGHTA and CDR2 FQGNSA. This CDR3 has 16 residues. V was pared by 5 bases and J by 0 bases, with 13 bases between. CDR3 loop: CASSPRDDATNEKLFF. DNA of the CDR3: TGTGCCAGCAGCCCGCGTGACGATGCAACTAATGAAAAACTGTTTTTT.

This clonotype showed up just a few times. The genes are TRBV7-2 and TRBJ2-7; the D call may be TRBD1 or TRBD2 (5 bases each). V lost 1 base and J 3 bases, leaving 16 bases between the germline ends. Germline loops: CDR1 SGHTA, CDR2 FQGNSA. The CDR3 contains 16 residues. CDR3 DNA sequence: TGTGCCAGCAGCTTAGTAGGCGCCGGGACGCGCTACGAGCAGTACTTC. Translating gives CASSLVGAGTRYEQYF.